This TCR beta chain was sequenced in a study of CD8 T cells in Susac syndrome. An input of roughly 0.45 to 1 ug of RNA was subjected to reverse transcription using random hexamers. Multiplex PCR with immunoSEQ amplified the TCR beta CDR3 across 54 Vbeta and 13 Jbeta. MiXCR was run by TCRdb on the immunoSEQ multiplex PCR reads, yielding one entry per CDR3 protein. This table holds 180,000 or so distinct CDR3 sequences, around 94% found once. CD8+ and CD4+ T cells from blood underwent TCR beta sequencing. TEMRA cells were enriched by FACS, and CD4+ and CD8+ T cells were negatively isolated. Sequenced: CD4+ T cells from PBMCs. The receptor was isolated from a human donor in good health.

This chain's CDR3 is CASSEPPRYEQYF. As DNA, the CDR3 is TGTGCCAGCAGTGAACCCCCTAGGTACGAGCAGTACTTC. V is TRBV2 and J is TRBJ2-7; no clear D. The length of the CDR3 is 13 residues. Deletions cut 2 bases from V and 4 bases from J, with 9 bases between. Germline V lookup: CDR1 SNHLY, CDR2 FYNNEI.